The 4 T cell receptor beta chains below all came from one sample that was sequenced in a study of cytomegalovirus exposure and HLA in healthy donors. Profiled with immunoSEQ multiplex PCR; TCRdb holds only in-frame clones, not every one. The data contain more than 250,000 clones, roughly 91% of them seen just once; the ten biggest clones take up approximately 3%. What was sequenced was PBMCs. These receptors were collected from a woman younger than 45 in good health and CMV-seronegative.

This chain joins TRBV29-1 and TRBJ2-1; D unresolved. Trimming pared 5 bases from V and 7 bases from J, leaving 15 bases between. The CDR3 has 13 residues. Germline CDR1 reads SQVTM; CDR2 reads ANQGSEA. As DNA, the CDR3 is TGCAGCGTTTCCCGATCCCAAGTTAATGAGCAGTTCTTC. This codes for CSVSRSQVNEQFF.

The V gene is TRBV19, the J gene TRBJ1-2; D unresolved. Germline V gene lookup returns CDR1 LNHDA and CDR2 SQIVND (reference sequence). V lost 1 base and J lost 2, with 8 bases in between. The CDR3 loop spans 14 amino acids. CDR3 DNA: TGTGCCAGTAGTATAGGGCAGTCGAACTATGGCTACACCTTC. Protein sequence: CASSIGQSNYGYTF.

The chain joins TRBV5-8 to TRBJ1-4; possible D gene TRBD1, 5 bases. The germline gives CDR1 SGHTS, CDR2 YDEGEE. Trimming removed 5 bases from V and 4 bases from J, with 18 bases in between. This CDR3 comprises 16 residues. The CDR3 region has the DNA TGTGCCAGCAGTTTGCAGGGAATTGGGGGTAATGAAAAACTGTTTTTT. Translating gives CASSLQGIGGNEKLFF.

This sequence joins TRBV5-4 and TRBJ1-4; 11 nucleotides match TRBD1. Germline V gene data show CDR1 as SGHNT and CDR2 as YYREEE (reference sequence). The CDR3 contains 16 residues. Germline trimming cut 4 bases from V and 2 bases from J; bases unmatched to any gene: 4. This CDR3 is CASSGGTGGTNEKLFF. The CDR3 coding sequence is TGTGCCAGCAGCGGGGGGACAGGGGGGACTAATGAAAAACTGTTTTTT.